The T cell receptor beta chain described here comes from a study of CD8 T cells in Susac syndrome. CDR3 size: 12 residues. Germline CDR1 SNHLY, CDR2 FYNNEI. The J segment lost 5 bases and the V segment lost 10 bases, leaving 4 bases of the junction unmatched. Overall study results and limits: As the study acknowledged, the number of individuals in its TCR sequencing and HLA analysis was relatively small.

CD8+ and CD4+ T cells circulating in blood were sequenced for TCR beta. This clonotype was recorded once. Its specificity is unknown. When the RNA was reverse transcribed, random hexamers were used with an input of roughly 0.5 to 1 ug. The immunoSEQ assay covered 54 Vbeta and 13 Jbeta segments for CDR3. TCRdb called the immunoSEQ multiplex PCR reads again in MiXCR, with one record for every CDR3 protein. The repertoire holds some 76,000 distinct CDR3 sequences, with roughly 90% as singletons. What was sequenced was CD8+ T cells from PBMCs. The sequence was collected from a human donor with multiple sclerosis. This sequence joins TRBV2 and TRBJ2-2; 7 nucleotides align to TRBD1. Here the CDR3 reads CATTQGTGELFF. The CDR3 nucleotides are TGTGCCACCACACAGGGGACCGGGGAGCTGTTTTTT.